This T cell receptor beta chain came from a study of spatial heterogeneity in lung cancer. About the research overall: More beta-chain than alpha-chain sequences were consistently detected.

Trimming stripped 0 bases from V and 6 bases from J, with 21 bases between. From germline, CDR1 is LGHNA and CDR2 YSLEER. This CDR3 comprises 19 residues. The time point denotes: sample taken at primary tumor resection. Patients with untreated early-stage non-small cell lung cancer, numbering 72, were the donors. Whole RNA came from tumor, nontumor lung or frozen PBMC and was sequenced without being sorted. This clonotype was counted many times. Its antigen is currently unknown. Study findings and constraints: Tracking of tumor mutation counts was seen in expanded intratumoral alpha and beta TCR counts.

TCRdb reprocessed the 5' RACE reads with MiXCR, giving one entry per CDR3 protein. The table includes 15,000 to 20,000 distinct CDR3 sequences, approximately 8.3% detected once. This receptor was obtained from a male donor with early-stage non-small cell lung cancer. Here the sequenced sample was lung tumor tissue, taken at surgery. This sequence joins TRBV4-3 and TRBJ2-6, with D perhaps TRBD1 or TRBD2 (6 bases each). CDR3: CASSQEAFGGTREANVLTF. Written as DNA, the CDR3 is TGCGCCAGCAGCCAAGAAGCGTTTGGGGGGACACGAGAGGCCAACGTCCTGACTTTC.